This T cell receptor beta chain was recovered during a study of cytomegalovirus exposure and HLA in healthy donors. Germline lookup yields CDR1 MNHEY and CDR2 SVGAGI. This CDR3 contains 14 residues. Trimming pared 4 bases from V and 8 bases from J, leaving 14 bases between. In its sample, this clone was seen once. No antigen is known for it. Only in-frame clones appear in the TCRdb table, and some are missing; sequencing was by immunoSEQ multiplex PCR. This table has about 73,000 clones, approximately 90% appearing once. Study observations and caveats: One later analysis, an examination of the roughly 130 validation repertoires, found that first-cohort TCR clusters tended to co-occur in them. The study designated about 180 TCR beta chains cytomegalovirus-associated.

The chain links TRBV6-5 to TRBJ1-4; the D gene is possibly TRBD1 (6 bases). The sequence was collected from a woman aged 18-30 years in good health and CMV-seropositive. Sequenced: PBMCs. CDR3 amino acids: CASSSTGSGEKLFF. DNA of the CDR3: TGTGCCAGCAGTTCCACAGGGTCTGGAGAAAAACTGTTTTTT.